One and the same sample provided the 12 T cell receptor beta chains below, sequenced in a study of T cells after yellow fever vaccination. TCRdb re-analysed the 5' RACE reads in MiXCR, keeping a single row per CDR3 protein. The table lists roughly 150,000 distinct CDR3 sequences, under 7% of them singletons. The specimen comprised CD4+ T cells sorted from PBMCs, sampled 10 days after the yellow fever booster vaccination. The origin of the receptors is a young man who received the YFV17D yellow fever vaccine.

Ten or more counts support this clonotype. The DNA of the CDR3 is TGCGCCAGCAGCTTCGACCAGACCTACGAGCAGTACTTC. Translated, it gives CASSFDQTYEQYF. The gene calls are TRBV5-1 and TRBJ2-7; the D is unclear. With 2 bases removed from V and 2 bases from J, the gap between germline ends came to 8 bases. Per the germline V gene, CDR1 is SGHRS and CDR2 is YFSETQ. The CDR3 runs 13 residues. The whole variable domain, remainder taken from reference TRBV5-1 and TRBJ2-7, is KAGVTQTPRYLIKTRGQQVTLSCSPISGHRSVSWYQQTPGQGLQFLFEYFSETQRNKGNFPGRFSGRQFSNSRSEMNVSTLELGDSALYLCASSFDQTYEQYFGPGTRLTVT.

The chain combines TRBV7-2 with TRBJ2-7; TRBD2 matches at 8 bases. Unmatched junction bases numbered 9, after V lost 5 bases and J lost 6 bases. The CDR3 length is 14 residues. Germline V gene data show CDR1 as SGHTA and CDR2 as FQGNSA. The CDR3, as DNA: TGTGCCAGCAGCGGCGAAGCGGGAGTTTTCGAGCAGTACTTC. The encoded protein is CASSGEAGVFEQYF.

The sample holds many counts of this clonotype. CDR3 DNA sequence: TGCGCCAGCAGCCGAACGACCGGGACCGATTATATTAGCACAGATACGCAGTATTTT. Translating it yields CASSRTTGTDYISTDTQYF. The chain links TRBV4-3 to TRBJ2-3; possibly TRBD1 or TRBD2 for D (5 bases each). The CDR3 loop spans 19 amino acids. Germline V gene lookup returns CDR1 LGHNA and CDR2 YSLEER. The germline V and J ends were trimmed by 4 bases and 0 bases, with 23 bases remaining between them.

This clonotype was counted many times. The chain joins TRBV4-3 to TRBJ2-3; D unresolved. The CDR3 spans 14 residues. Germline-derived CDR1 and CDR2 are LGHNA and YSLEER. Between the trimmed V and J ends, which lost 3 bases and 0 bases, there was a span of 7 bases. CDR3 in amino acids: CASSQALSTDTQYF. In DNA, the CDR3 is TGCGCCAGCAGCCAGGCTTTAAGCACAGATACGCAGTATTTT.

This clonotype was seen at least ten times. The rearrangement joins TRBV10-3 to TRBJ2-5, with D hard to call. The germline V gene has CDR1 ENHRY and CDR2 SYGVKD. There are 11 residues in the CDR3. V dropped 11 bases and J dropped 2 bases, with 9 bases sitting between them. The CDR3 here is CASGSQETQYF. CDR3 DNA: TGTGCCTCCGGATCTCAAGAGACCCAGTACTTC.

In its sample, this clonotype was seen many times. This chain links TRBV5-5 with TRBJ2-3, with D unclear. The V end was cut by 0 bases, the J end by 0 bases, with 11 bases between. Germline V gives CDR1 SGHKS, CDR2 YYEKEE (reference sequence). There are 16 residues in the CDR3. The CDR3 DNA sequence: TGTGCCAGCAGCTTGGAAGGTACCTATAGCACAGATACGCAGTATTTT. As protein: CASSLEGTYSTDTQYF. The whole variable domain, filled in from reference TRBV5-5 and TRBJ2-3, reads DAGVTQSPTHLIKTRGQQVTLRCSPISGHKSVSWYQQVLGQGPQFIFQYYEKEERGRGNFPDRFSARQFPNYSSELNVNALLLGDSALYLCASSLEGTYSTDTQYFGPGTRLTVL.

This clonotype was found many times. The chain uses TRBV25-1 and TRBJ2-1; 9 bases map to TRBD2. The V and J ends lost 10 bases and 4 bases, in that order; junction bases with no gene match: 11. The CDR3 loop spans 15 amino acids. Looked up from germline, CDR1 is MGHDK and CDR2 is SYGVNS. The CDR3 sequence: CATAQPGLAYNEQFF. Written as DNA, the CDR3 is TGTGCCACTGCTCAGCCGGGACTAGCATACAATGAGCAGTTCTTC. Variable domain in full (rest from reference TRBV25-1 and TRBJ2-1): EADIYQTPRYLVIGTGKKITLECSQTMGHDKMYWYQQDPGMELHLIHYSYGVNSTEKGDLSSESTVSRIRTEHFPLTLESARPSHTSQYLCATAQPGLAYNEQFFGPGTRLTVL.

At least ten counts were recorded for this clonotype. V and J are TRBV20-1 and TRBJ2-7, with D unresolved. The V gene's germline CDR1 is DFQATT and CDR2 SNEGSKA (reference sequence). The CDR3 spans 12 residues. CDR3 nucleotide sequence: TGCAGCTGGGAAGCTTTCTCGGATGAGCAGTACTTC. It specifies CSWEAFSDEQYF.

This clonotype was observed at least ten times. The chain combines TRBV7-2 with TRBJ2-3; D is possibly TRBD2 (6 bases). Germline V lookup: CDR1 SGHTA, CDR2 FQGNSA. The CDR3 is 15 residues long. Deletions cut 2 bases from V and 0 bases from J, with 9 bases between. CDR3 sequence reads: CASSLMGLSTDTQYF. CDR3 nucleotides: TGTGCCAGCAGCTTAATGGGACTCAGCACAGATACGCAGTATTTT.

At least ten counts were recorded for this clonotype. J is TRBJ2-5 and V is TRBV15; 8 bases match TRBD1. CDR3 length: 15 amino acids. Looked up from germline, CDR1 is LNHNV and CDR2 is YYDKDF (reference sequence). The V gene end was trimmed by 0 bases and the J gene end by 5 bases; junction bases not matched to a gene: 5. This CDR3 reads CATSREDRAGETQYF. CDR3 nucleotides: TGTGCCACCAGCAGAGAGGACAGGGCGGGGGAGACCCAGTACTTC.

This clonotype was seen repeatedly, ten times or more. V is TRBV30 and J is TRBJ2-4; 7 nucleotides agree with TRBD1. The CDR3 sequence is 16 residues long. V trimming: 2 bases; J trimming: 8 bases; junction bases outside the gene matches: 15. Germline lookup yields CDR1 GTSNPN and CDR2 SVGIG (reference sequence). The CDR3 sequence is CAWSPRGTGVVHIQYF. CDR3 bases: TGTGCCTGGAGTCCCAGGGGGACGGGTGTCGTTCACATTCAGTACTTC.

This clonotype occurred a few times. The chain links TRBV30 to TRBJ1-1; D is ambiguous. The V gene lost 5 bases and the J gene lost 0 bases, with 13 bases spanning the gap. The CDR3 runs to 14 residues. Germline V lookup: CDR1 GTSNPN, CDR2 SVGIG (reference sequence). The CDR3 DNA sequence: TGTGCCTGGGTTCCGGAGTTGCTGAACACTGAAGCTTTCTTT. This translates into CAWVPELLNTEAFF.